This T cell receptor (beta chain) was sequenced in a study of cytomegalovirus exposure and HLA in healthy donors. General observations from the study: Many donors carried some public TCRs, although rarity characterized most TCR sequences. The study flagged about 160 TCR beta chains as cytomegalovirus-associated.

Everyone who donated was a healthy bone marrow donor. With 60 Vbeta and 13 Jbeta primers, the PCR was carried out. Data came from immunoSEQ multiplex PCR; TCRdb stores just in-frame clones and leaves some out. The sample carries fewer than 110,000 clones, approximately 79% recorded once. With 0 bases removed from V and 3 bases from J, the gap between germline ends came to 9 bases. From germline, CDR1 is GTSNPN and CDR2 SVGIG (reference sequence). CDR3 length equals 14 residues. Of note for this clone: Its target is not known.

This clonotype originated in a woman between 40 and 50 years old in good health and CMV-seropositive. The genes are TRBV30 and TRBJ1-5; D is uncertain. Sequenced sample: PBMCs. In DNA form, the CDR3 reads TGTGCCTGGAGTGTATCGGGTCTCAATCAGCCCCAGCATTTT. Translation gives CAWSVSGLNQPQHF.